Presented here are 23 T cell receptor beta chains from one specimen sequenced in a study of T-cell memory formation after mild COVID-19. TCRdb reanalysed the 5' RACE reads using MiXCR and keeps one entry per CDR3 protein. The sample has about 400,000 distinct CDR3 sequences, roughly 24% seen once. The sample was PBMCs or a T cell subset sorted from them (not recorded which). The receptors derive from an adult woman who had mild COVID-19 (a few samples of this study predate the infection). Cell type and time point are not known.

The CDR3 here is CSARVGRDTSGWRQFF. CDR3 sequence (DNA): TGCAGTGCTAGAGTGGGTAGGGACACCAGCGGATGGAGGCAGTTCTTC. This chain links TRBV20-1 with TRBJ2-1; possible D gene TRBD1, 6 bases. V lost 1 base to trimming and J lost 12 bases, with 25 bases between them. The length of the CDR3 is 16 residues. Germline CDR1 is DFQATT and CDR2 is SNEGSKA (reference sequence).

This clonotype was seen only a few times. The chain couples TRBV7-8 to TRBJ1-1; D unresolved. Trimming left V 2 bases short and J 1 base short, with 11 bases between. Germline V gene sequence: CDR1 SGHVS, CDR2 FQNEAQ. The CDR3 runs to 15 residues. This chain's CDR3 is CASSLLYRQNTEAFF. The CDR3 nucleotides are TGTGCCAGCAGCTTACTGTACAGACAGAACACTGAAGCTTTCTTT.

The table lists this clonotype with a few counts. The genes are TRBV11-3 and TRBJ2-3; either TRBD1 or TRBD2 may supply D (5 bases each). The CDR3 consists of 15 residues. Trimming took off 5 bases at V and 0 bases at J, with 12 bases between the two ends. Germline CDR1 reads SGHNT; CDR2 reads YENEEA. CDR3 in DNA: TGTGCCAGCAGCAAACGGGACGGCAGCACAGATACGCAGTATTTT. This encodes CASSKRDGSTDTQYF.

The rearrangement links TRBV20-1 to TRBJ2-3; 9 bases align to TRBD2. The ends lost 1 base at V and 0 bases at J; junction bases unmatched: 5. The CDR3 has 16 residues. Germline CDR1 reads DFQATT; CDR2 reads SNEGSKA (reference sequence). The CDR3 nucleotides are TGCAGTGCTAGAGCTAGCGGGGCTACTAGCACAGATACGCAGTATTTT. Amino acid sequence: CSARASGATSTDTQYF.

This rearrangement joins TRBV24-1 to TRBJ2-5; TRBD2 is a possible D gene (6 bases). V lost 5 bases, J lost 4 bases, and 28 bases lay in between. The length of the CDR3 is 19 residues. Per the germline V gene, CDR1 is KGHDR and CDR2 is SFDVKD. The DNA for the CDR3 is TGTGCCACCAGTGCCCCTCAAGCCGGGAGTGTTCGGTGGGGAGAGACCCAGTACTTC. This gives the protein CATSAPQAGSVRWGETQYF.

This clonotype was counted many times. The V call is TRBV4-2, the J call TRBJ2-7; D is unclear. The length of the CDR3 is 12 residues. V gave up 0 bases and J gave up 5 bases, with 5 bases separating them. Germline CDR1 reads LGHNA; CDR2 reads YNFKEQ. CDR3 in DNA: TGTGCCAGCAGCCAAGATCGAGACGAGCAGTACTTC. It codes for CASSQDRDEQYF.

This CDR3 is CASSLEGLGDTQYF. As DNA, the CDR3 is TGCGCCAGCAGCTTGGAGGGCCTCGGAGATACGCAGTATTTT. The chain couples TRBV5-1 to TRBJ2-3; unclear D gene. This CDR3 is 14 amino acids long. Trimming left V 0 bases short and J 5 bases short, with 10 bases between. Germline V gene lookup returns CDR1 SGHRS and CDR2 YFSETQ.

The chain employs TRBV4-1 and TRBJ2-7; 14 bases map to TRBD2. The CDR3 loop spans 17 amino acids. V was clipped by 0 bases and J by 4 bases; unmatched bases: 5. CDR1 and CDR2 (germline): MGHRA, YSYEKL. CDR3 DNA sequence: TGCGCCAGCAGCCAAGAATTCGGACTAGCGGGAGGATACGAGCAGTACTTC. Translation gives CASSQEFGLAGGYEQYF.

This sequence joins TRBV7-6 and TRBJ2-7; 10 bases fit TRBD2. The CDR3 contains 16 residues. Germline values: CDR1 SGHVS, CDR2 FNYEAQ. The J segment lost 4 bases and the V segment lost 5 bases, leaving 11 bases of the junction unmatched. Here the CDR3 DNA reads TGTGCCAGCAGCGCACGTGGGGCTAGCGGGGGATACGAGCAGTACTTC. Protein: CASSARGASGGYEQYF.

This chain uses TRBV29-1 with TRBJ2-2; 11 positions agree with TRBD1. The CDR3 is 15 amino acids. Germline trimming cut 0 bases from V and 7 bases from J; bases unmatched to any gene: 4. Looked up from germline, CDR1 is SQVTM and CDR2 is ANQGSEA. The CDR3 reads CSVEEDRGRFGELFF. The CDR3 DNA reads TGCAGCGTTGAAGAGGACAGGGGGCGCTTCGGGGAGCTGTTTTTT.

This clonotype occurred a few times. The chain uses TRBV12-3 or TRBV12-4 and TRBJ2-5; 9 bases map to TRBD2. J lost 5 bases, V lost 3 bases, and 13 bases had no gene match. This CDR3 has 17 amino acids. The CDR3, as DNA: TGTGCCAGCAGTTTGACCCCTCGCGGGGGGGCCTGGGAGACCCAGTACTTC. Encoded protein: CASSLTPRGGAWETQYF.

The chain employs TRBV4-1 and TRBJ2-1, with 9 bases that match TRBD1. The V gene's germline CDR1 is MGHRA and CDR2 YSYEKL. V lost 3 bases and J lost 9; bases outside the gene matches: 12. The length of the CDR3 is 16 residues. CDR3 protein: CASSHPVRGQGSEQFF. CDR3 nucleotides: TGCGCCAGCAGCCACCCTGTGAGGGGACAGGGTAGTGAGCAGTTCTTC.

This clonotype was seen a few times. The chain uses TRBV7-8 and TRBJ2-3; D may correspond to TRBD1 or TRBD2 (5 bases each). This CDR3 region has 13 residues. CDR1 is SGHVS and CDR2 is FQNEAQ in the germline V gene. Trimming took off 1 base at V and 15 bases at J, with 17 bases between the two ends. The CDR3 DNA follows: TGTGCCAGCAGCTTAGTCGGGGCCTCCTTCCCTTATTTT. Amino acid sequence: CASSLVGASFPYF.

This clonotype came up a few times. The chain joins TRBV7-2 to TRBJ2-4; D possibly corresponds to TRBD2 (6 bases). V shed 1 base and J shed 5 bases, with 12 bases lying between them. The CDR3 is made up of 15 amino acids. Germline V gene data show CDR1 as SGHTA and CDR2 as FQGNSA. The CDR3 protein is CASSLGPGEQNIQYF. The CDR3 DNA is TGTGCCAGCAGCTTAGGGCCGGGAGAGCAAAACATTCAGTACTTC.

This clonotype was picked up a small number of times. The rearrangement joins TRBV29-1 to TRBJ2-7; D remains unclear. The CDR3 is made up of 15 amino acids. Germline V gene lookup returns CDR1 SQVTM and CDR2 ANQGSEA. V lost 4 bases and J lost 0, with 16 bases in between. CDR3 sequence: CSVVGVLESSYEQYF. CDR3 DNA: TGCAGCGTTGTAGGTGTTCTGGAGAGCTCCTACGAGCAGTACTTC.

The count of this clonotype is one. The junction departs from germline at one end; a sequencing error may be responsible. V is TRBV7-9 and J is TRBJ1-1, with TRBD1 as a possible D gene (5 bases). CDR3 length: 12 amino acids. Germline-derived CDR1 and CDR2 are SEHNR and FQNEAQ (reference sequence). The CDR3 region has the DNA TGTGCCAGCAGCTCCAGCGGCCCCCGACAGAGCTTT. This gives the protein CASSSSGPRQSF.

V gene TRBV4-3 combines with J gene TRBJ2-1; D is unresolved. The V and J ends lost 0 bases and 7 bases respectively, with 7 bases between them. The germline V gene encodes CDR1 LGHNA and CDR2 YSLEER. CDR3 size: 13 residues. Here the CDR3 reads CASSQDLENEQFF. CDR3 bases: TGCGCCAGCAGCCAAGATCTTGAGAATGAGCAGTTCTTC.

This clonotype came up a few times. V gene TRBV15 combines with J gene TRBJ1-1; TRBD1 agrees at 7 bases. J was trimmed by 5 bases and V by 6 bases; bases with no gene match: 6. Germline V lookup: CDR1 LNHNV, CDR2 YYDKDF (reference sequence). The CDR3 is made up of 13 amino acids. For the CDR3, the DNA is TGTGCCACCAGTCTGAACAGGGGAACTGAAGCTTTCTTT. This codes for CATSLNRGTEAFF.

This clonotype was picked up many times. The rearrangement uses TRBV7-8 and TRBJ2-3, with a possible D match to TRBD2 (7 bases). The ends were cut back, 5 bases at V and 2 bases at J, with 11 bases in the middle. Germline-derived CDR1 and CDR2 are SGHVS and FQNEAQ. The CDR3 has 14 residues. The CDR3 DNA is TGTGCCAGCAGCCTGGGGGGGGCCACAGATACGCAGTATTTT. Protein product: CASSLGGATDTQYF.

CDR3: CSVEWRGQGSGYTF. CDR3 in DNA: TGCAGCGTTGAATGGCGGGGACAGGGAAGTGGCTACACCTTC. V and J are TRBV29-1 and TRBJ1-2, with 9 positions matching TRBD1. The CDR3 spans 14 residues. CDR1 and CDR2 from the germline V gene are SQVTM and ANQGSEA. With 2 bases clipped from V and 7 bases from J, the junction kept 8 bases outside the gene matches.

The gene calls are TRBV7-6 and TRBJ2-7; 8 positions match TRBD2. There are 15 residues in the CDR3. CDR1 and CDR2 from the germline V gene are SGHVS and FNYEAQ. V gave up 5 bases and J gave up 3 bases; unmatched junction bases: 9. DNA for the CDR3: TGTGCCAGCAGCCCACGTAGCGGGGATGACTACGAGCAGTACTTC. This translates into CASSPRSGDDYEQYF. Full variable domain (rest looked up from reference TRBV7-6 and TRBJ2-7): GAGVSQSPRYKVTKRGQDVALRCDPISGHVSLYWYRQALGQGPEFLTYFNYEAQQDKSGLPNDRFSAERPEGSISTLTIQRTEQRDSAMYRCASSPRSGDDYEQYFGPGTRLTVT.

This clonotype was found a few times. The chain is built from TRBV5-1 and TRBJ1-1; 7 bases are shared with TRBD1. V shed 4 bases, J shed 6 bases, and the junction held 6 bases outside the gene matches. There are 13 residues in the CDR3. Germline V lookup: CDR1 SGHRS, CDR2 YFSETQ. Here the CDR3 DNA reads TGCGCCAGCAGCACAGGGGAGGTCCCTGAAGCTTTCTTT. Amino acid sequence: CASSTGEVPEAFF.

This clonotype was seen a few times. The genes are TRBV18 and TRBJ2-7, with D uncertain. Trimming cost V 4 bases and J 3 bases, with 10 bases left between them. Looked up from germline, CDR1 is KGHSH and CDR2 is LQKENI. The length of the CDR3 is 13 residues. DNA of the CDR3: TGTGCCAGCTCACGGGCGGCCCGCTACGAGCAGTACTTC. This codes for CASSRAARYEQYF. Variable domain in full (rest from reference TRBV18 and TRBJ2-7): NAGVMQNPRHLVRRRGQEARLRCSPMKGHSHVYWYRQLPEEGLKFMVYLQKENIIDESGMPKERFSAEFPKEGPSILRIQQVVRGDSAAYFCASSRAARYEQYFGPGTRLTVT.